Described below is a single TCR beta chain sequence and its context. An end of the junction differs from the germline gene, which may be a read error. CDR1 and CDR2 (germline): MNHNS, SASEGT. The CDR3 totals 12 residues. This sample is drawn from a study of tumor-infiltrating lymphocytes in primary liver carcinoma. Study in general: Participating patients were men and women between 30 and 69 years old.

Unsorted bulk tissue of roughly 18-31 mg yielded co-extracted RNA and DNA. Making TCR beta cDNA involved around 540 ng total RNA and a constant-region primer. Slightly modified ARM-PCR, run as three nested multiplex PCR rounds, produced the TCR beta libraries. For around 9 cycles apiece, the opening two PCR rounds ran with TRBV1-TRBV30 forward primers and a C-beta reverse primer. TCRdb fed the multiplex PCR reads into MiXCR, producing one record per CDR3 protein. The sample has more than 95,000 distinct CDR3 sequences; around 84% are singletons. The chain combines TRBV6-1 with TRBJ1-1, with no clear D. The sequence came from a man aged 35 to 55 with primary liver carcinoma and hepatitis B virus infection. Sequences were obtained from liver tumor tissue from sampling region 3. The subset denotes: tumor region T3, left-lateral pole. In nucleotides, the CDR3 is TGTGACAGCAGTGATGCGCGAAGTCAAGCTTTCTTT. Translation gives CDSSDARSQAFF.